Sequencing of this T cell receptor (beta chain) was carried out in a study of T and B cells in COVID-19 patients. Study-level information: Peripheral blood came from COVID-19 patients with active infection or after recovery. Active-infection patients were older, median 67 years, than recovered patients, median 34 years. Study-wide results and limits: In COVID-19 patients, T cell receptor beta variable and joining gene use was reportedly strongly skewed.

TRB was amplified from about 240-490 ng of blood genomic DNA. Multiplex PCR with BIOMED2 TRB-A/B primer pools amplified TRB rearrangements. MiXCR, applied by TCRdb to the multiplex PCR reads, yields one record per CDR3 protein. Altogether some 8,400 distinct CDR3 sequences are present, 20% to 30% being singletons, with the ten largest covering approximately 6.9%. This clonotype was seen repeatedly, ten times or more. No antigen is known for it. V lost 6 bases to trimming and J lost 0 bases, with 9 bases between them. CDR1 MNHNS and CDR2 SASEGT come from the germline V gene. This CDR3 has 14 residues. The origin of this receptor is a human donor who had recovered from COVID-19. Source material: blood. This sequence joins TRBV6-1 and TRBJ2-1; TRBD2 might be the D (6 bases). CDR3 DNA: TGTGCCAGCAGCGACGGGAGCTCCTACAATGAGCAGTTCTTC. It encodes CASSDGSSYNEQFF.